The text below deals with one T cell receptor (beta chain). The antigen this receptor binds is unknown. No base qualities exist here, and no much larger clone lies one base off it. Genomic DNA was extracted from sorted cells for sequencing of the TCRbeta CDR3 region. The immunoSEQ Assay was used for sequencing of TCRbeta CDR3 regions. The table comes from immuneACCESS by way of TCRdb, which keeps in-frame sequences with V and J called. Part of the clones is missing from these tables; in studies checked, under half for an unresolved V gene and the rest for unknown reasons. The sample table shows some 77,000 clones, and approximately 82% are seen once. The top ten clones comprise about 0.71% of the sample. CDR1 and CDR2, looked up from the germline V gene, are SGHNT and YENEEA. The CDR3 sequence holds 12 residues, the cysteine and phenylalanine included. The CDR3 DNA has 36 bases and is translated from base 1. Deletion took 5 bases off V and 8 bases off J, with a span of 12 bases between the germline ends.

Patients with a history of autoimmune disease or receiving systemic immunosuppression were excluded from the trial. Peripheral blood for TCR sequencing was collected from all dose cohorts at baseline, on cycle 4 day 1, and on cycle 7 day 1. The samples were drawn from a first-in-human, open-label, multicenter phase I dose-escalation trial of ivuxolimab. Adults with locally advanced or metastatic head and neck squamous cell, hepatocellular, melanoma or renal cell carcinoma were enrolled in the trial. Before TCR sequencing, CD4+ T cells and CD8+ T cells from peripheral blood were sorted into separate populations. The data were taken from a study of OX40 agonist ivuxolimab in advanced cancers. For the study in its entirety: The costimulatory receptor OX40 (CD134) was targeted by ivuxolimab, a fully human IgG2 agonistic monoclonal antibody. Intravenous ivuxolimab was administered to patients every 2 weeks at six dose levels: 0.01, 0.1, 0.3, 1.5, 3 and 10 mg/kg. Patients were allowed to have had prior anti-PD-1, anti-PD-L1 or anti-CTLA-4 therapy, and around 41% of the dose-escalation patients had previously received checkpoint inhibitors. Among the approximately 50 dose-escalation patients, some 20 had hepatocellular carcinoma, 15 or so melanoma, 9 renal cell carcinoma and 9 head and neck cancer. Partial responses occurred in three dose-escalation patients: two with cutaneous melanoma and one with hepatocellular carcinoma. In the dose-escalation cohort, approximately 83% of patients were male, and the mean age was 60 years with a range of roughly 23 to 79. The paper reports the monotherapy dose-escalation portion (N of about 52 patients) of the phase I ivuxolimab trial. The purpose of peripheral TCRbeta sequencing was to test whether ivuxolimab changed TCR sequence diversity and led to clonal T-cell expansion. The paper's findings and limits, for the study overall: In the 0.1-3.0 mg/kg groups, partial responders were among the patients with the lowest normalized peripheral clonal expansion, particularly in CD8+ T cells. Low levels of normalized T-cell clonal expansion were also seen in some nonresponding patients. Which antigens the clonally expanded peripheral T cells were specific for was not determined. At doses of 0.1 to 3.0 mg/kg, clonal expansion of both CD4+ and CD8+ blood T cells was observed from baseline to week 6. On average, CD8+ T cells showed more expanded clones than CD4+ T cells after ivuxolimab.

The sequencing here drew on CD4+ or CD8+ T cells sorted from blood, taken in a trial of the OX40 agonist ivuxolimab. This clonotype was sampled from an adult with an advanced solid tumor such as melanoma, head and neck, liver or kidney cancer. The chain employs TRBV11-3 and TRBJ1-1; matching of 5 bases hints at TRBD1 as the D gene. Here the CDR3 is given as CASSPSRGEAFF. In nucleotides, the sequence is TGTGCCAGCAGCCCCTCTCGGGGGGAAGCTTTCTTT.